The clone carrying this T cell receptor beta chain was seen only a few times. Its antigen is currently unknown. Once RNA had been extracted, it was reverse transcribed into cDNA to act as the sequencing template. Sequenced by immunoSEQ multiplex PCR; TCRdb stores in-frame clones only, minus some. Of 200,000 to 250,000 clones listed, approximately 61% were seen once; the top ten hold more than 0.95%. V was clipped by 5 bases and J by 2 bases, with 13 bases between them. Germline-derived CDR1 and CDR2 are SQVTM and ANQGSEA. The CDR3 runs 14 residues. This entry comes from a study of CD8+ T cells in alopecia areata. Study outcomes and limitations: Relative to normal scalp, lesional scalp, especially alopecia totalis/universalis, showed higher clonality. Compared with mice, patients displayed less clear TCR sharing, possibly for HLA-related reasons.

This sequence originates from a human donor with alopecia areata. The chain combines TRBV29-1 with TRBJ1-3; possible D gene TRBD1, 5 bases. The specimen was CD4+ T cells sorted from blood, collected at week 0. The CDR3 spells CSVQGLSAGNTIYF. In nucleotides, the CDR3 is TGCAGCGTTCAGGGACTCTCTGCTGGAAACACCATATATTTT.